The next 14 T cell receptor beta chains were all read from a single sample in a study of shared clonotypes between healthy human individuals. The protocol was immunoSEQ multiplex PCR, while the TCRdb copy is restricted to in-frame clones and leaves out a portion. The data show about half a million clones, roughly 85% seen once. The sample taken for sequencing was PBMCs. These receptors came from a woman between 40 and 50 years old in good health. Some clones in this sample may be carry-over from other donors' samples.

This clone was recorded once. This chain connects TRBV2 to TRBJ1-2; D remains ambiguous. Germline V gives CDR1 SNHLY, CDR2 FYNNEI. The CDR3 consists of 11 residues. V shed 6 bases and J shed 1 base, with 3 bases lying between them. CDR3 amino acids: CASRNNYGYTF. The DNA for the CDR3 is TGTGCCAGCAGGAATAACTATGGCTACACCTTC.

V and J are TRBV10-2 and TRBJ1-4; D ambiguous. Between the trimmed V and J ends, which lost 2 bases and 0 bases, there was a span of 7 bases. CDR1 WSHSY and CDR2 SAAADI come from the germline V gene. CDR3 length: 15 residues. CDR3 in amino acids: CASSEGGATNEKLFF. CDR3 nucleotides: TGCGCCAGCAGTGAGGGCGGTGCAACTAATGAAAAACTGTTTTTT.

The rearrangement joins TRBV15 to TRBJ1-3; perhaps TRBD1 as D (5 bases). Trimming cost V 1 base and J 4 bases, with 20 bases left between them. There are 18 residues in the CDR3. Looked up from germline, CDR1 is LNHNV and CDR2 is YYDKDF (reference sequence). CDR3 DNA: TGTGCCACCAGCAGAGTTTCGTCGGGTGCAGGGTTAGGAAACACCATATATTTT. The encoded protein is CATSRVSSGAGLGNTIYF.

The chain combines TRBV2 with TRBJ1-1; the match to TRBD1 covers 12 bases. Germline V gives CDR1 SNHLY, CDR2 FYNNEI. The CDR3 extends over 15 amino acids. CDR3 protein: CVDAGTGGARTEAFF. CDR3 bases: TGTGTCGACGCTGGGACAGGGGGCGCCAGGACTGAAGCTTTCTTT.

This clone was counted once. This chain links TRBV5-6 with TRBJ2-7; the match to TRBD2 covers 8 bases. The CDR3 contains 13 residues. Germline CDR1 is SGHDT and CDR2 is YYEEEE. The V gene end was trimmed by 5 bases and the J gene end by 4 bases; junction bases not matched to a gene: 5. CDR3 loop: CASRRAGEYEQYF. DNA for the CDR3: TGTGCCAGCAGGAGAGCGGGAGAATACGAGCAGTACTTC.

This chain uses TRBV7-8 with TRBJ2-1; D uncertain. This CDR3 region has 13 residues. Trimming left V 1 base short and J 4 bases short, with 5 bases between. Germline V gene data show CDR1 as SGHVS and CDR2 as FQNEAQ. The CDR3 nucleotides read TGTGCCAGCAGCTTAGACTTTTACAATGAGCAGTTCTTC. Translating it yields CASSLDFYNEQFF.

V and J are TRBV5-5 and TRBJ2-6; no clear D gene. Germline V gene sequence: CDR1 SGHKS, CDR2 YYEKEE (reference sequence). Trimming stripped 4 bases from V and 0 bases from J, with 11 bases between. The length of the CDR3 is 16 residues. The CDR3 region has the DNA TGTGCCAGCAGCCCACCACTTCGCTCTGGGGCCAACGTCCTGACTTTC. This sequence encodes CASSPPLRSGANVLTF.

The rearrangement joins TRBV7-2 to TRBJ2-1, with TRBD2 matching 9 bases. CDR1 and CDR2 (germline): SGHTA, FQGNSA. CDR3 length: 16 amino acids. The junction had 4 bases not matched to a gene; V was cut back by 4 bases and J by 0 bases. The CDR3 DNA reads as TGTGCCAGCAGCTCCGCAGCGGGGGGCTCCTACAATGAGCAGTTCTTC. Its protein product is CASSSAAGGSYNEQFF.

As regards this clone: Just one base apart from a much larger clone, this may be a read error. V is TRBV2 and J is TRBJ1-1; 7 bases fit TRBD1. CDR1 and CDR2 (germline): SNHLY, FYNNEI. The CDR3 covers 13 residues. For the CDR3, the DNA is TGTGCCAGCAACTGGGACAGCTTAGGGGGAGCTTTATTT. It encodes CASNWDSLGGALF. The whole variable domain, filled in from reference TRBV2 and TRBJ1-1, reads EPEVTQTPSHQVTQMGQEVILRCVPISNHLYFYWYRQILGQKVEFLVSFYNNEISEKSEIFDDQFSVERPDGSNFTLKIRSTKLEDSAMYFCASNWDSLGGALFGQGTRLTVV.

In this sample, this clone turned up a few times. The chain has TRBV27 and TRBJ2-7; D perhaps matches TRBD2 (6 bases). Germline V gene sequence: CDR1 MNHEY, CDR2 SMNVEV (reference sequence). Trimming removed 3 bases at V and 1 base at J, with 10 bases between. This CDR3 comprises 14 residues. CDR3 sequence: CASSLGRLSYEQYF. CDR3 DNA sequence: TGTGCCAGCAGTTTGGGGAGGCTGTCCTACGAGCAGTACTTC.

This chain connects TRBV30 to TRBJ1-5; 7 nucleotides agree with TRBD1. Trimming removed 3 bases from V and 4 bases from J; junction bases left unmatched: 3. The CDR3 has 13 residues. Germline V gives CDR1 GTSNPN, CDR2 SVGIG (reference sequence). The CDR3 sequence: CAWSNRGNQPQHF. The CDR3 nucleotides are TGTGCCTGGAGCAACAGGGGAAATCAGCCCCAGCATTTT.

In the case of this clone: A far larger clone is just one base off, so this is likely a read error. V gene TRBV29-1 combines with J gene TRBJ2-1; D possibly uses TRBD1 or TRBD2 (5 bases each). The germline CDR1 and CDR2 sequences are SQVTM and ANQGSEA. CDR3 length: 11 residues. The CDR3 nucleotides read TGCAGTGGGGACCGTTCGGGTGAGCAGTTCTTC. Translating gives CSGDRSGEQFF.

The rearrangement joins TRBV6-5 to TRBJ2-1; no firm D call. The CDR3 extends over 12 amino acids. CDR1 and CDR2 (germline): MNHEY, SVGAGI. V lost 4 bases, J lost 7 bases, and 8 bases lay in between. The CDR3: CASSSSWNEQFF. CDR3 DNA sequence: TGTGCCAGCAGTTCTTCATGGAATGAGCAGTTCTTC.

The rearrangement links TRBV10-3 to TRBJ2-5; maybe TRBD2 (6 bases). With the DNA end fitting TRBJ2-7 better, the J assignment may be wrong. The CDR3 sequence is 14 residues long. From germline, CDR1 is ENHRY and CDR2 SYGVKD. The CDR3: CAIRAGGEQYEQYF. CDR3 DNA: TGTGCCATCAGAGCTGGAGGGGAACAATACGAGCAGTACTTC.